The 30 T cell receptor beta chains reported below all come from one sample, sequenced in a study of CD8 T cells in ankylosing spondylitis. TCRdb reanalysed the 5' RACE reads using MiXCR and keeps one entry per CDR3 protein. Of 150,000 to 200,000 distinct CDR3 sequences in the sample, 11% were seen once. Sequenced sample: blood, either unsorted or a sorted T cell fraction (not recorded which). Every receptor here comes from a male donor with ankylosing spondylitis or in good health (not recorded which).

V is TRBV14 and J is TRBJ2-1, with 12 bases fitting TRBD1. J lost 10 bases, V lost 4 bases, and 17 bases had no gene match. CDR3 length equals 18 residues. The germline V gene has CDR1 SGHDN and CDR2 FVKESK. The CDR3 nucleotides read TGTGCCAGCAGCCTGACTTATACCCGGGACAGGGGGCTGGGGGAGCAGTTCTTC. The encoded protein is CASSLTYTRDRGLGEQFF.

As for this clonotype: This may be a read error, as it is one base from a much larger clone. The chain recombines TRBV6-5 with TRBJ1-1, with no clear D. The CDR3 has 18 amino acids. The germline V gene has CDR1 MNHEY and CDR2 SVGAGI. Trimming took 2 bases from V and 0 from J, leaving 19 bases between them. Written as DNA, the CDR3 is TGTGCCAGCAGTTACGGAGGGCCCGACCTAAGAATGAACACTGAAGCTTTCTTT. Encoded protein: CASSYGGPDLRMNTEAFF.

About this clonotype itself: A much larger clone lies a single base off, so this may be a read error. CDR3 DNA sequence: TGTGCCAGCAGCTCAGGTTCGGGGTTCACAGATACGCAGTATTTT. It is translated as CASSSGSGFTDTQYF. V and J are TRBV7-6 and TRBJ2-3, with D maybe TRBD2 (5 bases). This CDR3 is 15 amino acids long. Germline CDR1 SGHVS, CDR2 FNYEAQ. V dropped 4 bases and J dropped 2 bases, with 13 bases sitting between them. Full variable domain (remainder filled in from reference TRBV7-6 and TRBJ2-3): GAGVSQSPRYKVTKRGQDVALRCDPISGHVSLYWYRQALGQGPEFLTYFNYEAQQDKSGLPNDRFSAERPEGSISTLTIQRTEQRDSAMYRCASSSGSGFTDTQYFGPGTRLTVL.

This clonotype was seen at least ten times. The V and J genes are TRBV12-3 or TRBV12-4 and TRBJ1-5; D gene uncertain. This CDR3 is built from 15 residues. V dropped 4 bases and J dropped 6 bases, with 16 bases sitting between them. Written as DNA, the CDR3 is TGTGCCAGCAGTTCCCCGGGCCCCACGAGTCAGCCCCAGCATTTT. As protein: CASSSPGPTSQPQHF.

This clonotype has a handful of counts. This sequence joins TRBV20-1 and TRBJ2-3, with 8 positions matching TRBD2. Trimming at V came to 4 bases and at J to 2 bases, leaving 5 bases not matched to a gene. Germline CDR1 reads DFQATT; CDR2 reads SNEGSKA (reference sequence). The length of the CDR3 is 14 residues. DNA of the CDR3: TGCAGTGCTACCCCAGCGGGGGTCACAGATACGCAGTATTTT. Encoded protein: CSATPAGVTDTQYF.

With regard to this clonotype: One end of the junction does not line up with germline, which may come from a read error. The chain is built from TRBV11-2 and TRBJ1-1; D might be TRBD1 (5 bases). The CDR3 is 13 residues long. Germline assignment: CDR1 SGHAT and CDR2 FQNNGV. The DNA of the CDR3 is TGTGCCGGCAGCTTCGACAGAGACACTGAAGCTTTCTTT. This translates into CAGSFDRDTEAFF.

The chain employs TRBV14 and TRBJ1-1; 10 bases are shared with TRBD1. Germline V CDR1 and CDR2: SGHDN, FVKESK. The CDR3 sequence is 14 residues long. V was clipped by 6 bases and J by 4 bases; unmatched bases: 5. The CDR3: CASSRQGAGTEAFF. The CDR3 bases are TGTGCCAGCAGTCGACAGGGGGCAGGCACTGAAGCTTTCTTT.

Ten or more counts support this clonotype. The chain combines TRBV21-1 with TRBJ2-2; the table names TRBD1, a call not compared with the DNA. TRBV21-1 is a pseudogene. This CDR3 has 16 residues. CDR3 DNA: TGTGCCAGCAGCGGACCGGGACAGGGCTTATCGGGGGAGCTGTTTTTT. This sequence encodes CASSGPGQGLSGELFF.

J is TRBJ2-1 and V is TRBV27; 8 bases line up with TRBD2. Germline CDR1 and CDR2: MNHEY and SMNVEV (reference sequence). The J segment lost 0 bases and the V segment lost 6 bases, leaving 1 base of the junction unmatched. This CDR3 contains 14 residues. The CDR3 DNA follows: TGTGCCAGCAGGGGGACTAGCTCCTACAATGAGCAGTTCTTC. This gives the protein CASRGTSSYNEQFF.

This clonotype occurred many times. This chain connects TRBV29-1 to TRBJ2-3; TRBD1 matches 7 bases. Per germline, CDR1 SQVTM and CDR2 ANQGSEA. J lost 1 base, V lost 0 bases, and 7 bases had no gene match. CDR3 length: 16 amino acids. CDR3: CSVEDAVQGGTDTQYF. The CDR3 bases are TGCAGCGTTGAAGATGCGGTCCAGGGGGGCACAGATACGCAGTATTTT.

There are a few counts of this clonotype. The gene calls are TRBV19 and TRBJ2-1, with 8 bases fitting TRBD2. Per germline, CDR1 LNHDA and CDR2 SQIVND (reference sequence). V lost 6 bases, J lost 9 bases, and 10 bases stayed unmatched. The CDR3 is 14 residues long. The CDR3 DNA follows: TGTGCCAGTAGCCACGGGAGGGACGGGGCTGAGCAGTTCTTC. Protein product: CASSHGRDGAEQFF.

The chain carries TRBV12-3 or TRBV12-4 and TRBJ2-6, with D perhaps given as TRBD1 or TRBD2 (5 bases each). The CDR3 covers 19 residues. V was clipped by 2 bases and J by 0 bases, with 17 bases between them. The CDR3 sequence: CASSLILGDGLSGANVLTF. CDR3 sequence (DNA): TGTGCCAGCAGTTTAATCCTGGGGGACGGTCTCTCTGGGGCCAACGTCCTGACTTTC.

Many counts were recorded for this clonotype. The chain is built from TRBV27 and TRBJ1-1; D remains ambiguous. Looked up from germline, CDR1 is MNHEY and CDR2 is SMNVEV (reference sequence). The CDR3 sequence is 15 residues long. Trimming took off 5 bases at V and 1 base at J, with 14 bases between the two ends. The CDR3 nucleotides are TGTGCCAGCAGTGCCCGACCGGTGGGGAACACTGAAGCTTTCTTT. It is translated as CASSARPVGNTEAFF.

A remark on this clonotype: This may arise from a read error, as a much more abundant clone is one base away. The chain joins TRBV28 to TRBJ2-5; D not resolved. Germline-derived CDR1 and CDR2 are MDHEN and SYDVKM. V lost 3 bases and J 2 bases, leaving 10 bases between the germline ends. The CDR3 sequence is 14 residues long. The CDR3 DNA follows: TGTGCCAGCAGTTTGGGGATCCTACAAGAGACCCAGTACTTC. Translation: CASSLGILQETQYF.

This clonotype has at least ten counts. CDR3 amino acids: CASSLAGRGPTNEKLFF. Here the CDR3 DNA reads TGTGCCAGCAGCTTAGCGGGCAGGGGGCCAACTAATGAAAAACTGTTTTTT. The J gene is TRBJ1-4, the V gene TRBV7-8, with 8 nucleotides matching TRBD1. Looked up from germline, CDR1 is SGHVS and CDR2 is FQNEAQ. The CDR3 has 17 residues. The ends lost 0 bases at V and 0 bases at J; junction bases unmatched: 3.

This clonotype came up many times. V gene TRBV20-1 combines with J gene TRBJ1-4; no clear D gene. Germline-derived CDR1 and CDR2 are DFQATT and SNEGSKA (reference sequence). The V and J ends lost 0 bases and 9 bases respectively, with 8 bases between them. The CDR3 loop spans 12 amino acids. CDR3 DNA: TGCAGTGCTAGAGAATACAGCCAAAAACTGTTTTTT. It yields the protein CSAREYSQKLFF.

The table lists this clonotype with a few counts. The chain recombines TRBV5-1 with TRBJ1-1; 9 bases align to TRBD1. Trimming took 2 bases from V and 1 from J; bases not matched to a gene: 9. Germline CDR1 SGHRS, CDR2 YFSETQ. The CDR3 totals 17 residues. The CDR3, as DNA: TGCGCCAGCAGCTTCGGACAGGGGTGGCGAGGGAACACTGAAGCTTTCTTT. It yields the protein CASSFGQGWRGNTEAFF. The whole variable domain, remainder taken from reference TRBV5-1 and TRBJ1-1, is KAGVTQTPRYLIKTRGQQVTLSCSPISGHRSVSWYQQTPGQGLQFLFEYFSETQRNKGNFPGRFSGRQFSNSRSEMNVSTLELGDSALYLCASSFGQGWRGNTEAFFGQGTRLTVV.

At least ten counts were recorded for this clonotype. The chain recombines TRBV5-1 with TRBJ2-5; D unresolved. The CDR3 consists of 13 residues. Germline CDR1 and CDR2: SGHRS and YFSETQ. V lost 0 bases and J 4 bases, leaving 7 bases between the germline ends. Written as DNA, the CDR3 is TGCGCCAGCAGCTTGGCCTGGGGAGAGACCCAGTACTTC. This encodes CASSLAWGETQYF.

The genes are TRBV20-1 and TRBJ2-1; the match to TRBD2 covers 8 bases. CDR3 length: 16 amino acids. Trimming took 2 bases from V and 2 from J; bases not matched to a gene: 8. The germline V gene encodes CDR1 DFQATT and CDR2 SNEGSKA (reference sequence). CDR3 in DNA: TGCAGTGCTAGATTAATTCCGGGACTAGCCTACAATGAGCAGTTCTTC. Amino acid sequence: CSARLIPGLAYNEQFF.

This clonotype was counted many times. V gene TRBV12-3 or TRBV12-4 combines with J gene TRBJ2-7; D is undetermined. V was shortened by 3 bases and J by 1 base, with 7 bases between the two germline ends. The CDR3 covers 13 residues. CDR3: CASSFGQSYEQYF. CDR3 sequence (DNA): TGTGCCAGCAGTTTTGGGCAGTCCTACGAGCAGTACTTC.

This clonotype turned up a few times. The gene calls are TRBV14 and TRBJ2-2, with unresolved D. The V gene lost 4 bases and the J gene lost 4 bases, with 10 bases spanning the gap. The CDR3 length is 14 residues. CDR1 is SGHDN and CDR2 is FVKESK in the germline V gene. CDR3 DNA sequence: TGTGCCAGCAGCCTACCTAAATCCACCGGGGAGCTGTTTTTT. It codes for CASSLPKSTGELFF.

This clonotype was counted at least ten times. J is TRBJ2-3 and V is TRBV27; unclear D gene. This CDR3 comprises 15 residues. The germline V gene encodes CDR1 MNHEY and CDR2 SMNVEV (reference sequence). The V end lost 3 bases, the J end lost 1 base, and 11 bases lay between the germline ends. The CDR3 region is CASSFRVGGTDTQYF. In DNA, the CDR3 is TGTGCCAGCAGTTTTCGAGTTGGGGGCACAGATACGCAGTATTTT.

This clonotype was counted at least ten times. The genes are TRBV4-3 and TRBJ2-3, with D possibly being TRBD1 (6 bases). Germline V gene data show CDR1 as LGHNA and CDR2 as YSLEER. The CDR3 length is 15 residues. The V and J ends lost 1 base and 4 bases respectively, with 12 bases between them. The CDR3 spells CASSQGWGLADTQYF. Here the CDR3 DNA reads TGCGCCAGCAGCCAAGGATGGGGGCTGGCAGATACGCAGTATTTT.

This clonotype was counted many times. V is TRBV10-3 and J is TRBJ2-7; the D call may be TRBD1 or TRBD2 (6 bases each). Per germline, CDR1 ENHRY and CDR2 SYGVKD. The CDR3 runs to 15 residues. V was clipped by 10 bases and J by 0 bases, with 19 bases between them. This CDR3 reads CATGGFGGLSYEQYF. The CDR3 bases are TGTGCCACCGGGGGTTTCGGGGGCCTCTCCTACGAGCAGTACTTC.

This rearrangement joins TRBV5-8 to TRBJ2-3; a possible D gene is TRBD1 (6 bases). Germline CDR1 is SGHTS and CDR2 is YDEGEE. V gave up 0 bases and J gave up 1 base, with 9 bases separating them. The CDR3 runs to 15 residues. CDR3 in amino acids: CASSLENRGTDTQYF. Here the CDR3 DNA reads TGTGCCAGCAGCTTGGAGAACAGGGGCACAGATACGCAGTATTTT. The variable domain in full, with the rest retrieved from reference TRBV5-8 and TRBJ2-3, is EAGVTQSPTHLIKTRGQQATLRCSPISGHTSVYWYQQALGLGLQFLLWYDEGEERNRGNFPPRFSGRQFPNYSSELNVNALELEDSALYLCASSLENRGTDTQYFGPGTRLTVL.

The rearrangement joins TRBV11-3 to TRBJ2-4, with 7 positions matching TRBD2. The V and J ends lost 1 base and 1 base, in that order; junction bases with no gene match: 10. This CDR3 is built from 18 residues. Per the germline V gene, CDR1 is SGHNT and CDR2 is YENEEA. CDR3: CASSLGGSGGVAKNIQYF. CDR3 in DNA: TGTGCCAGCAGCTTAGGGGGTTCTGGGGGGGTGGCCAAAAACATTCAGTACTTC.

At least ten counts were recorded for this clonotype. The V and J genes are TRBV2 and TRBJ2-7, with 11 bases lining up with TRBD2. V shed 5 bases and J 6 bases; nucleotides not matched to a gene: 24. The germline gives CDR1 SNHLY, CDR2 FYNNEI. The CDR3 is 20 residues long. CDR3 in amino acids: CASSQKGPLAGERDSPEQYF. CDR3 DNA sequence: TGTGCCAGCAGTCAAAAGGGGCCACTAGCGGGGGAGCGGGATAGCCCCGAGCAGTACTTC.

This clonotype was detected ten times or more. V is TRBV29-1 and J is TRBJ2-1, with 11 bases identical to TRBD2. The CDR3 length is 14 residues. Per the germline V gene, CDR1 is SQVTM and CDR2 is ANQGSEA. Losses at the gene ends were 6 bases for V and 2 bases for J; bases not matched to a gene: 3. CDR3 sequence reads: CSVGGLAAYNEQFF. CDR3 nucleotides: TGCAGCGTGGGGGGACTAGCGGCCTACAATGAGCAGTTCTTC.

This clonotype was seen at least ten times. This chain joins TRBV12-3 or TRBV12-4 and TRBJ2-3; D gene uncertain. V lost 8 bases to trimming and J lost 1 base, with 7 bases between them. This CDR3 has 12 residues. The CDR3 region is CASLEGTDTQYF. The CDR3 nucleotides are TGTGCCAGCTTAGAGGGCACAGATACGCAGTATTTT.

This clonotype was detected a few times. The J gene is TRBJ1-6, the V gene TRBV18; TRBD1 matches at 9 bases. The CDR3 is made up of 15 amino acids. V lost 0 bases to trimming and J lost 10 bases; unmatched junction nucleotides: 4. The germline CDR1 and CDR2 sequences are KGHSH and LQKENI. The CDR3 nucleotides read TGTGCCAGCTCACCACCGGGACAGGGTCGATCACCCCTCCACTTT. It encodes CASSPPGQGRSPLHF.